This T cell receptor (beta chain) originates from a study of blood T cell repertoires in COVID-19. Whole-study context: COVID-19 samples from acute and convalescent phases originated in the United States, Italy and Spain. PBMCs, B-cell-depleted T cells, or T cells provided the cDNA or gDNA that made up the material.

Per the study methods: Amplification from reference gene primers served as the basis for estimated nucleated cell counts. TCRdb's copy holds only in-frame clones and misses some; the assay was immunoSEQ multiplex PCR. D and trimming come from the DNA, and the V and J calls and clone size come from that table. The sample carries approximately 60,000 clones, 65% to 90% recorded once. Sample: peripheral blood. This clonotype originated in a man in his fifties or sixties with active COVID-19.

CDR3 in amino acids: CATSDAGDSNQPQHF. The CDR3 region has the DNA TGTGCCACCAGTGATGCGGGAGATAGCAATCAGCCCCAGCATTTT. V usage is TRBV24-1 and J usage is TRBJ1-5, with D hard to call. The V and J ends lost 3 bases and 0 bases respectively, with 8 bases between them. Germline V gene sequence: CDR1 KGHDR, CDR2 SFDVKD. The CDR3 is 15 amino acids.